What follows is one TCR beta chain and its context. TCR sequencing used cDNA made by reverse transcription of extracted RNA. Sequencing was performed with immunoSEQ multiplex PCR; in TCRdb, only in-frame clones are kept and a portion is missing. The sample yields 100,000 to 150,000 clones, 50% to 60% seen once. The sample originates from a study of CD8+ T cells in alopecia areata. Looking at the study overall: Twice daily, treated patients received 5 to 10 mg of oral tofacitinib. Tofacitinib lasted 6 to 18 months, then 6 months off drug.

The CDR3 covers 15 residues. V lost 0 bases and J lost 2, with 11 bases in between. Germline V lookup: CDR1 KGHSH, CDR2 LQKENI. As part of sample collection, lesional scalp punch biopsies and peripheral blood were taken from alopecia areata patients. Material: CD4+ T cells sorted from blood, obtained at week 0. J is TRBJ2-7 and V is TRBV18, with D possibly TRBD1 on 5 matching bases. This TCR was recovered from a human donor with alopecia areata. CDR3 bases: TGTGCCAGCTCACCACCGCACAGGAGCCCCTACGAGCAGTACTTC. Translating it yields CASSPPHRSPYEQYF.